The 6 T cell receptor beta chains given below trace back to one sample, sequenced in a study of tumor-infiltrating lymphocytes in oesophageal squamous cell carcinoma. TCRdb called the PCR reads again in MiXCR, with one record for every CDR3 protein. The data contain 19,000 or so distinct CDR3 sequences, approximately 40% of them singletons. The sequencing sample was made of blood. The receptors come from a male donor with esophageal squamous cell carcinoma.

This clonotype turned up a few times. J is TRBJ1-2 and V is TRBV7-9; no definite D call. Germline loops: CDR1 SEHNR, CDR2 FQNEAQ (reference sequence). The CDR3 is 13 residues long. The V and J ends lost 0 bases and 4 bases respectively, with 6 bases between them. CDR3 protein: CASSLAGVYGYTF. The CDR3 nucleotides read TGTGCCAGCAGCTTAGCGGGAGTCTATGGCTACACCTTC.

The CDR3 bases are TGTGCCAGCAGCTTAGTAGTAGGGGCTCTCTACAATGAGCAGTTCTTC. It is translated as CASSLVVGALYNEQFF. The chain has TRBV11-2 and TRBJ2-1; perhaps TRBD1 as D (5 bases). Germline-derived CDR1 and CDR2 are SGHAT and FQNNGV. The CDR3 has 16 amino acids. The V end was cut by 1 base, the J end by 3 bases, with 13 bases between. The variable domain in full, with the rest retrieved from reference TRBV11-2 and TRBJ2-1, is EAGVAQSPRYKIIEKRQSVAFWCNPISGHATLYWYQQILGQGPKLLIQFQNNGVVDDSQLPKDRFSAERLKGVDSTLKIQPAKLEDSAVYLCASSLVVGALYNEQFFGPGTRLTVL.

Sample share makes this clonotype medium-sized (0.01 to 0.1%). The chain is built from TRBV11-2 and TRBJ1-1; 9 bases fit TRBD1. The CDR3 consists of 15 residues. The germline V gene encodes CDR1 SGHAT and CDR2 FQNNGV. V lost 6 bases, J lost 3 bases, and 8 bases stayed unmatched. This CDR3 is CASRTYRGRDTEAFF. CDR3 bases: TGTGCCAGCAGAACTTACAGGGGGCGTGACACTGAAGCTTTCTTT.

This clonotype was seen at least ten times. The chain joins TRBV24-1 to TRBJ2-2, with TRBD2 as a possible D gene (6 bases). The germline gives CDR1 KGHDR, CDR2 SFDVKD. V shed 7 bases and J shed 1 base, with 9 bases lying between them. This CDR3 has 14 residues. The DNA for the CDR3 is TGTGCCACCAGAGGGACTCAGAACACCGGGGAGCTGTTTTTT. Translation: CATRGTQNTGELFF.

The genes are TRBV5-6 and TRBJ2-1; unclear D gene. The CDR3 spans 15 residues. The germline V and J ends were trimmed by 2 bases and 3 bases, with 12 bases remaining between them. Germline V lookup: CDR1 SGHDT, CDR2 YYEEEE. The CDR3 is CASSFEYLDYNEQFF. CDR3 coding DNA: TGTGCCAGCAGCTTTGAGTACCTGGACTACAATGAGCAGTTCTTC.

The chain carries TRBV7-2 and TRBJ2-3; D uncertain. Germline V CDR1 and CDR2: SGHTA, FQGNSA. The CDR3 is 13 residues long. Trimming took 5 bases from V and 5 from J, leaving 11 bases between them. The DNA of the CDR3 is TGTGCCAGCAGCCCCAATGAGCGAGATACGCAGTATTTT. It codes for CASSPNERDTQYF.